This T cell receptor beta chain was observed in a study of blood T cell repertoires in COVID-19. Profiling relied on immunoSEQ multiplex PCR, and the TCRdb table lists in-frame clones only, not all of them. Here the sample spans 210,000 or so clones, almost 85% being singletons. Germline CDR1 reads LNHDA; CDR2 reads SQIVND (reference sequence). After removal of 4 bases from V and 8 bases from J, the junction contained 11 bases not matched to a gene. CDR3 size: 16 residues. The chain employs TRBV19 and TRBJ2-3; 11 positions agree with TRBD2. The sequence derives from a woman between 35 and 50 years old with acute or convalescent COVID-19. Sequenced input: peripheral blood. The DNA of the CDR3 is TGTGCCAGTAGTACCCGACTAGCGGGGCCTGGAGGTACGCAGTATTTT. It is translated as CASSTRLAGPGGTQYF.